The 3 T cell receptor beta chains presented below share a single source sample, sequenced in a study of CD8+CD57+ T cells in acquired aplastic anemia. Profiling that covered TCR beta VDJ and CDR3 relied on genomic DNA as its template. TCRdb redid the calling of the reads with MiXCR, one entry per CDR3 protein. The data hold about 400,000 distinct CDR3 sequences, with about 70% observed a single time. The sample consisted of sorted CD4+, CD8+, or CD8+CD57+ T cells (not recorded which) from PBMCs. All receptors derive from a human donor in good health, serving as a control.

This clonotype occurred many times. The V and J genes are TRBV20-1 and TRBJ1-4; D not certain. There are 11 residues in the CDR3. CDR1 is DFQATT, CDR2 SNEGSKA, per germline (reference sequence). The V end lost 5 bases, the J end lost 8 bases, and 9 bases lay between the germline ends. CDR3 coding DNA: TGCAGTGCTCCTCGAGAAGAAAAACTGTTTTTT. Encoded protein: CSAPREEKLFF.

A note on this clonotype: One end of the junction does not line up with germline, which may come from a read error. The CDR3 DNA is TGTGCCTGCAGCAGAGGGGACAGGGGGCTTGGCAATCAGCCCCAGCATTTT. Translated: CACSRGDRGLGNQPQHF. V gene TRBV6-5 combines with J gene TRBJ1-5; 12 bases are a match to TRBD1. The CDR3 sequence is 17 residues long. Germline V gene lookup returns CDR1 MNHEY and CDR2 SVGAGI.

Note on this clonotype: Germline is not matched at one junction end, which may reflect a read error. The chain carries TRBV13 and TRBJ2-3, with D possibly being TRBD1 or TRBD2 (6 bases each). This CDR3 is 13 amino acids long. CDR1 and CDR2 (germline): PRHDT, FYEKMQ (reference sequence). The CDR3 sequence: CASGDGGRDTKYF. The CDR3 DNA is TGTGCCAGCGGGGACGGGGGCAGGGATACGAAGTATTTT.